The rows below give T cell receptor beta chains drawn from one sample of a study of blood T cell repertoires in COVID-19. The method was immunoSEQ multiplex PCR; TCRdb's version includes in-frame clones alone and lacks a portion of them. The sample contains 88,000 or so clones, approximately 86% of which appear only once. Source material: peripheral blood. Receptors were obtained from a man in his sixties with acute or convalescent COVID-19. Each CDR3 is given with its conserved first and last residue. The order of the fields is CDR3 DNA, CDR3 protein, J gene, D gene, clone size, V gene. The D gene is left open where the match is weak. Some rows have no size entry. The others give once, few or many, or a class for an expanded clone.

CDR3nt: TGTGCCAGTAGTATCGACAGGGTATCTGAAGCTTTCTTT; CDR3aa: CASSIDRVSEAFF; j_gene: TRBJ1-1; d_gene: TRBD1; abundance: .; v_gene: TRBV19
CDR3nt: TGTGCCAGCAGCTCGGGAGGCGGGTTGGGTACAGATACGCAGTATTTT; CDR3aa: CASSSGGGLGTDTQYF; j_gene: TRBJ2-3; d_gene: TRBD2; abundance: .; v_gene: TRBV7-8
CDR3nt: TGTGCCACCAGCAAGGAGGACAGGGGGCAAACTGAAGCTTTCTTT; CDR3aa: CATSKEDRGQTEAFF; j_gene: TRBJ1-1; d_gene: TRBD1; abundance: .; v_gene: TRBV15
CDR3nt: TGTGCCAGTAGGGGACTAGCGGGAGGCCATCTGGACACCGGGGAGCTGTTTTTT; CDR3aa: CASRGLAGGHLDTGELFF; j_gene: TRBJ2-2; d_gene: TRBD2; abundance: .; v_gene: TRBV19
CDR3nt: TGCAGCGTTGGGGGACAGTTACTGAACACTGAAGCTTTCTTT; CDR3aa: CSVGGQLLNTEAFF; j_gene: TRBJ1-1; d_gene: TRBD1; abundance: .; v_gene: TRBV29-1
CDR3nt: TGTGCCAGCGGTTCCCCTTTACCCCTCCACTTT; CDR3aa: CASGSPLPLHF; j_gene: TRBJ1-6; d_gene: .; abundance: .; v_gene: TRBV28
CDR3nt: TGTGCCAGCAGGAAGGCGGGGGGCTACAATGAGCAGTTCTTC; CDR3aa: CASRKAGGYNEQFF; j_gene: TRBJ2-1; d_gene: TRBD2; abundance: once; v_gene: TRBV11-2
CDR3nt: TGTGCCACCAGCAGAGGGGACAGGGGGCTTGGGGAGACCCAGTACTTC; CDR3aa: CATSRGDRGLGETQYF; j_gene: TRBJ2-5; d_gene: TRBD1; abundance: .; v_gene: TRBV15
CDR3nt: TGTGCCAGCAGTGAATTAGGACAGGGTGGATTCAGTTATGGCTACACCTTC; CDR3aa: CASSELGQGGFSYGYTF; j_gene: TRBJ1-2; d_gene: TRBD1; abundance: .; v_gene: TRBV6-1
CDR3nt: TGTGCTAGTGGTTCGGACAGAAGCAATCAGCCCCAGCATTTT; CDR3aa: CASGSDRSNQPQHF; j_gene: TRBJ1-5; d_gene: .; abundance: .; v_gene: TRBV12-5
CDR3nt: TGTGCCAGCAGCTTGGCCACCGGGACAGGGGTTTTCTACGAGCAGTACTTC; CDR3aa: CASSLATGTGVFYEQYF; j_gene: TRBJ2-7; d_gene: TRBD1; abundance: .; v_gene: TRBV5-6
CDR3nt: TGCGCCAGCAGCCAACATACCACAGGGGACTACGAGCAGTACTTC; CDR3aa: CASSQHTTGDYEQYF; j_gene: TRBJ2-7; d_gene: TRBD1; abundance: .; v_gene: TRBV4-1
CDR3nt: TGTGCCAGCGGAACAGGGGATGGCTACACCTTC; CDR3aa: CASGTGDGYTF; j_gene: TRBJ1-2; d_gene: TRBD1; abundance: few; v_gene: TRBV9
CDR3nt: TGTGCCAGCTCACCGATTGGCGATACGCAGTATTTT; CDR3aa: CASSPIGDTQYF; j_gene: TRBJ2-3; d_gene: .; abundance: .; v_gene: TRBV18
CDR3nt: TGTGCCAGCAGCAGAGACAGGGTGAGGGGCTATGGCTACACCTTC; CDR3aa: CASSRDRVRGYGYTF; j_gene: TRBJ1-2; d_gene: TRBD1; abundance: .; v_gene: TRBV7-8
CDR3nt: TGTGCCAGTAGGACCGGGGAACGGGAGACCCAGTACTTC; CDR3aa: CASRTGERETQYF; j_gene: TRBJ2-5; d_gene: .; abundance: .; v_gene: TRBV19
CDR3nt: TGTGCCAGCAGCCAAACAGGGGGGGTTTGGTACGAGCAGTACTTC; CDR3aa: CASSQTGGVWYEQYF; j_gene: TRBJ2-7; d_gene: .; abundance: once; v_gene: TRBV7-8
CDR3nt: TGTGCCAGCAGCCGGGGGGACTACTACACCGGGGAGCTGTTTTTT; CDR3aa: CASSRGDYYTGELFF; j_gene: TRBJ2-2; d_gene: TRBD2; abundance: few; v_gene: TRBV9
CDR3nt: TGTGCCAGCAGTTACAGAGACAGGGGCCACGAGCAGTACTTC; CDR3aa: CASSYRDRGHEQYF; j_gene: TRBJ2-7; d_gene: TRBD1; abundance: .; v_gene: TRBV6-5
CDR3nt: TGTGCCAGCAGCTTGACAGGGGGCTTCACTGAAGCTTTCTTT; CDR3aa: CASSLTGGFTEAFF; j_gene: TRBJ1-1; d_gene: TRBD1; abundance: .; v_gene: TRBV11-2
CDR3nt: TGTGCCAGCAGTTACGAGTGGGGGCCTGGAAACACCATATATTTT; CDR3aa: CASSYEWGPGNTIYF; j_gene: TRBJ1-3; d_gene: .; abundance: .; v_gene: TRBV6-5
CDR3nt: TGTGCCAGCGCGATGGGGGGGGCCTCCTACAATGAGCAGTTCTTC; CDR3aa: CASAMGGASYNEQFF; j_gene: TRBJ2-1; d_gene: .; abundance: .; v_gene: TRBV11-3